This T cell receptor beta chain emerged from a study of T cell responses to AZD1222 COVID-19 vaccine (TCRdb year 2021). Regarding the research as a whole: AZD1222 recipients with second doses at about 4 weeks or about 12 weeks were pooled, because spike-specific TCR depth and breadth did not differ between schedules. Trial participants were enrolled by age into subgroups of 18-55, 56-69 and 70-plus years, and around 150, 28 and 57 TCR-sequenced participants, respectively, were included in these subgroups. A total of over 230 trial participants underwent TCR sequencing, of whom more than 200 had received two doses of AZD1222 and roughly 26 had received two doses of the MenACWY control vaccine.

What the research found in general, with its limitations: No day 14 peak-response samples were available, so repertoires were characterized only after the peak T cell response. Reportedly, almost half of the unique spike-specific TCRs recognized epitopes lying outside the regions that are mutated in the B.1.351 and B.1.1.7 variants. After two AZD1222 doses, both the breadth and the depth of spike-specific TCRs were significantly higher than at day 0 and than in MenACWY recipients. The 56-69-year group was small, and its depth increase did not reach significance, likely because of low power. Participants were mostly white British, with more females than males. The authors suggested clonal diversity may have been underestimated. The vaccine-associated CD4 TCRs covered the entire spike protein, and the dominant responses fell in regions 160-218 and 743-854. Only five to seven AZD1222 recipients were SARS-CoV-2 seropositive at baseline, limiting conclusions about previously exposed vaccinees.

The time point label on this specimen signifies: baseline before first vaccination. Vaccinee samples were obtained from the UK trials COV001 and COV002, which included a single-blind randomized controlled phase 2/3 trial of AZD1222 (ChAdOx1 nCoV-19) in healthy adults. For TCRbeta chain sequencing, PBMC samples from trial participants were taken at day 0 and at day 28 after the second dose. The CDR3 regions of human TCRbeta chains were analyzed by immunosequencing. As for how the authors treated the data: Repertoire TCRs were checked for matches against a reference library of SARS-CoV-2-specific TCRs that had been generated using the MIRA antigen-specificity platform. Breadth was defined as the fraction of unique TCRs that were SARS-CoV-2-associated, and depth was defined as the fraction of total T cells that were SARS-CoV-2-associated. Each spike-specific TCR was assigned to its reactive spike region and to a CD4 or CD8 class using the MIRA data. Log10-transformed breadth and depth values were compared by one-way ANOVA with Sidak's multiple comparisons tests. TCRdb carries this immuneACCESS record with in-frame sequences only. Its versions omit some clonotypes, under half of them owing to an unresolved V gene in the studies checked, with the rest unexplained. D and trimming come from the DNA, and the V and J calls and clone size come from that table. For this sample there are around 58,000 clones; about 80% appear just once. The ten largest make up 9.5% to 13% of the sample.

For this clone: Its antigen specificity is not known. Base qualities are missing; no much larger clone stands one base away.

Sequences were derived from peripheral blood, sampled on day 0 of AZD1222 vaccination. The sequence was obtained from an adult in good health.

CDR3 region: CASRAEQGPYTEAFF. The sequenced DNA: TGTGCCAGCAGAGCAGAACAGGGGCCATACACTGAAGCTTTCTTT. The chain is made from TRBV6-5 and TRBJ1-1, with 7 central nucleotides matching TRBD1. From its cysteine to its phenylalanine, the CDR3 spans 15 amino acids. The sequence is cut down to CDR3 DNA, 45 bases in frame from base 1. The germline V gene encodes CDR1 MNHEY and CDR2 SVGAGI. Trimming accounts for 6 bases at V and 3 bases at J, while the number of junction bases matched to no gene is 10.